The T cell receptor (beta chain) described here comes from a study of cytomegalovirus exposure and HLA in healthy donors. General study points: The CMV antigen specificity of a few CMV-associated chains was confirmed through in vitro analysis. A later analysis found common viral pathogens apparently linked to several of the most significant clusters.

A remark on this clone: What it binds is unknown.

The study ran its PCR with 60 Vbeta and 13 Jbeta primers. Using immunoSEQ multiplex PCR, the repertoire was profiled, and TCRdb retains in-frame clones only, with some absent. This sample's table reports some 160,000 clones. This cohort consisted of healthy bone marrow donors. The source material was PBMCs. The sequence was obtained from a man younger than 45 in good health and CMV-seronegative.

CDR3: CASSLATGSYEQYF. The CDR3 DNA is TGCGCCAGCAGCTTGGCCACAGGTTCCTACGAGCAGTACTTC. V is TRBV5-1 and J is TRBJ2-7, with D tentatively TRBD1 (5 bases). Deletions cut 0 bases from V and 1 base from J, with 8 bases between. Looked up from germline, CDR1 is SGHRS and CDR2 is YFSETQ. The CDR3 length is 14 residues.